Shown below are 21 T cell receptor beta chains from a single sample sequenced in a study of shared clonotypes between healthy human individuals (dated by TCRdb to about 2020). CD8 naive samples were obtained by positive selection for CCR7 among CD45RO-negative cells, yielding a CD45RA+CCR7+ population from which TemRA cells were excluded. Library method: the immunoSEQ multiplex PCR assay. TCRdb stores this immuneACCESS table with in-frame sequences only. Part of the clones is absent; in the studies checked, under half of the shortfall reflects unresolved V genes, and no reason is known for the rest. The sample includes about 2.1 million clones, with about 93% observed a single time. The ten largest clones capture around 1.7% of the sample. The source material was naive CD8+ T cells from PBMCs. The sample's cell subset or site label is to be understood as: CD45RA+CCR7+. The receptors here all came from a man aged 18 to 35 in good health. Some clones in this sample may be carry-over from other donors' samples.

This sequence joins TRBV21-1 and TRBJ2-7; the table assigns TRBD2, which was not confirmed against the DNA. TRBV21-1 is described as a pseudogene. The CDR3 loop spans 16 amino acids. CDR3 loop: CASASPSGRTTYEQYF. For the CDR3, the DNA is TGTGCCAGTGCAAGCCCTAGCGGGAGGACGACTTACGAGCAGTACTTC.

J is TRBJ2-1 and V is TRBV30; TRBD2 matches 16 bases. The junction had 9 bases not matched to a gene; V was cut back by 0 bases and J by 4 bases. The V gene's germline CDR1 is GTSNPN and CDR2 SVGIG (reference sequence). The CDR3 loop spans 19 amino acids. The CDR3 DNA is TGTGCCTGGAGTGTACCGGGACTAGCGGGAGGGCCAAGGTACAATGAGCAGTTCTTC. This sequence encodes CAWSVPGLAGGPRYNEQFF.

This clone was detected only once. The chain couples TRBV5-4 to TRBJ1-2, with D uncertain. The CDR3 has 12 residues. Germline V gene sequence: CDR1 SGHNT, CDR2 YYREEE (reference sequence). The V and J ends lost 0 bases and 6 bases respectively, with 6 bases between them. The CDR3 DNA reads as TGTGCCAGCAGCTTGGGCTCGAATGGCTACACCTTC. Its translation is CASSLGSNGYTF.

The chain's CDR3 is CASSYGQGAIYGYTF. CDR3 DNA sequence: TGTGCCAGCAGCTATGGACAGGGGGCGATCTATGGCTACACCTTC. The chain joins TRBV5-6 to TRBJ1-2; 11 nucleotides match TRBD1. V was pared by 3 bases and J by 4 bases, with 5 bases of the junction left unmatched. CDR1 and CDR2 (germline): SGHDT, YYEEEE. This CDR3 spans 15 amino acids.

The V call is TRBV7-9, the J call TRBJ1-3; unclear D gene. V was cut by 5 bases and J by 0 bases, with 14 bases left in between. The CDR3 is 16 amino acids. Germline V gene data show CDR1 as SEHNR and CDR2 as FQNEAQ (reference sequence). This chain's CDR3 is CASSRSQLNSGNTIYF. CDR3 in DNA: TGTGCCAGCAGCCGATCACAGCTGAACTCTGGAAACACCATATATTTT.

The chain uses TRBV5-6 and TRBJ2-1; D may be TRBD2 (6 bases). The V and J ends lost 4 bases and 10 bases respectively, with 18 bases between them. CDR1 SGHDT and CDR2 YYEEEE come from the germline V gene. CDR3 size: 14 residues. The CDR3 DNA reads TGTGCCAGCAGCCCGACGGGAGTCCTGGAGGAGCAGTTCTTC. Protein product: CASSPTGVLEEQFF.

The rearrangement links TRBV11-2 to TRBJ2-1, with D perhaps TRBD2 (5 bases). The CDR3 loop spans 14 amino acids. Trimming removed 5 bases from V and 4 bases from J, with 12 bases in between. Germline V CDR1 and CDR2: SGHAT, FQNNGV. DNA for the CDR3: TGTGCCAGCAGCCCTTGGGGAGCGTACAATGAGCAGTTCTTC. It specifies CASSPWGAYNEQFF.

For this clone: The identical CDR3 is also encoded by other nucleotide sequences in the sample. V gene TRBV5-1 combines with J gene TRBJ2-7; 9 bases agree with TRBD1. CDR1 and CDR2 (germline): SGHRS, YFSETQ. The CDR3 has 14 residues. The J segment lost 4 bases and the V segment lost 1 base, leaving 3 bases of the junction unmatched. CDR3 region: CASSLTGGGYEQYF. CDR3 bases: TGCGCCAGCAGCTTGACAGGGGGCGGGTACGAGCAGTACTTC.

V and J are TRBV28 and TRBJ2-5; 11 bases map to TRBD2. CDR3 length: 17 residues. The germline CDR1 and CDR2 sequences are MDHEN and SYDVKM. J lost 7 bases, V lost 5 bases, and 15 bases had no gene match. The CDR3, as DNA: TGTGCCAGCAGTGGCACCCTACCGGGTAGCGGGAGGGGGACCCAGTACTTC. This encodes CASSGTLPGSGRGTQYF.

The J gene is TRBJ2-3, the V gene TRBV18; D may be TRBD2 (6 bases). The germline gives CDR1 KGHSH, CDR2 LQKENI. The CDR3 spans 15 residues. The V end was cut by 3 bases, the J end by 7 bases, with 17 bases between. CDR3 region: CASSPRAGFTNTQYF. The CDR3 bases are TGTGCCAGCTCACCGCGGGCGGGGTTCACGAATACGCAGTATTTT.

The genes are TRBV28 and TRBJ1-3; D is possibly TRBD1 (5 bases). This CDR3 has 15 amino acids. Deletions cut 6 bases from V and 3 bases from J, with 15 bases between. Germline V gene data show CDR1 as MDHEN and CDR2 as SYDVKM. CDR3 loop: CASSSRWGGGNTIYF. The CDR3 region has the DNA TGTGCCAGCAGCAGCAGGTGGGGCGGTGGAAACACCATATATTTT.

V and J are TRBV5-1 and TRBJ2-7; D is perhaps TRBD1 (6 bases). CDR1 SGHRS and CDR2 YFSETQ come from the germline V gene. This CDR3 is 15 amino acids long. Trimming left V 4 bases short and J 0 bases short, with 14 bases between. CDR3 region: CASSLDSPSSYEQYF. CDR3 nucleotide sequence: TGCGCCAGCAGCCTGGACAGCCCGAGCTCCTACGAGCAGTACTTC.

The chain has TRBV7-9 and TRBJ2-7; 9 bases line up with TRBD1. CDR3 length: 15 residues. J lost 3 bases, V lost 5 bases, and 8 bases had no gene match. Per germline, CDR1 SEHNR and CDR2 FQNEAQ (reference sequence). The CDR3: CASSMGQGGHYEQYF. CDR3 in DNA: TGTGCCAGCAGCATGGGACAGGGTGGCCACTACGAGCAGTACTTC.

The J gene is TRBJ1-5, the V gene TRBV6-6; the match to TRBD1 covers 8 bases. The CDR3 sequence is 15 residues long. V lost 5 bases, J lost 5 bases, and 8 bases stayed unmatched. The V gene's germline CDR1 is MNHNY and CDR2 SVGAGI (reference sequence). CDR3 nucleotides: TGTGCCAGCAGTAGCTGGGACAGGCTGGATCAGCCCCAGCATTTT. Its translation: CASSSWDRLDQPQHF.

The chain combines TRBV10-2 with TRBJ2-1; D possibly corresponds to TRBD1 (6 bases). CDR3 length: 12 amino acids. V was pared by 6 bases and J by 9 bases, with 12 bases between. Germline V lookup: CDR1 WSHSY, CDR2 SAAADI. The CDR3 DNA follows: TGCGCCAGCAGCGGGACACCCGGTGAGCAGTTCTTC. This codes for CASSGTPGEQFF.

As concerns this clone: Within the sample, other DNA sequences also encode this same CDR3. The chain recombines TRBV9 with TRBJ2-7; 11 bases are shared with TRBD1. Germline CDR1 SGDLS, CDR2 YYNGEE. V dropped 3 bases and J dropped 6; count of bases not matched to a gene: 2. This CDR3 region has 13 residues. CDR3 bases: TGTGCCAGCAGCGCCGGGACAGGGGGCGAGCAGTACTTC. Translating it yields CASSAGTGGEQYF. The full variable domain, with the rest looked up from reference TRBV9 and TRBJ2-7, is DSGVTQTPKHLITATGQRVTLRCSPRSGDLSVYWYQQSLDQGLQFLIQYYNGEERAKGNILERFSAQQFPDLHSELNLSSLELGDSALYFCASSAGTGGEQYFGPGTRLTVT.

The chain couples TRBV6-5 to TRBJ2-7; perhaps D is TRBD1 or TRBD2 (6 bases each). V lost 0 bases and J lost 4, with 13 bases in between. CDR1 MNHEY and CDR2 SVGAGI come from the germline V gene. The CDR3 is made up of 15 amino acids. The CDR3 region has the DNA TGTGCCAGCAGTTACTCGCTTGGGGGGCGTTACGAGCAGTACTTC. This codes for CASSYSLGGRYEQYF.

On this clone itself: Other DNA sequences in the same sample also yield this CDR3. The chain couples TRBV7-9 to TRBJ2-2; D remains unclear. The germline V gene has CDR1 SEHNR and CDR2 FQNEAQ (reference sequence). Trimming pared 5 bases from V and 4 bases from J, leaving 8 bases between. This CDR3 comprises 13 residues. The chain's CDR3 is CASSPSTTGELFF. The CDR3 DNA is TGTGCCAGCAGCCCCTCTACCACCGGGGAGCTGTTTTTT.

The chain couples TRBV2 to TRBJ1-2; no reliable D call. Trimming took off 7 bases at V and 8 bases at J, with 8 bases between the two ends. This CDR3 has 10 amino acids. CDR1 is SNHLY, CDR2 FYNNEI, per germline. CDR3 protein: CASIGLGYTF. CDR3 nucleotides: TGTGCCAGCATCGGCTTGGGCTACACCTTC.

This rearrangement joins TRBV14 to TRBJ2-7; D remains unclear. CDR3 length: 15 amino acids. Germline V CDR1 and CDR2: SGHDN, FVKESK. The germline V and J ends were trimmed by 1 base and 5 bases, with 15 bases remaining between them. CDR3 sequence: CASSQVGPTRNEQYF. The CDR3 region has the DNA TGTGCCAGCAGCCAAGTCGGACCCACCAGGAACGAGCAGTACTTC.

CDR3 sequence: CASSERTSTQETQYF. The CDR3 bases are TGTGCCAGCAGCGAGAGGACTAGCACTCAAGAGACCCAGTACTTC. The chain couples TRBV5-4 to TRBJ2-5, with 8 bases identical to TRBD2. The trim removed 4 bases at V and 2 bases at J, leaving 7 bases unmatched. Germline V CDR1 and CDR2: SGHNT, YYREEE (reference sequence). The CDR3 covers 15 residues. Drawing the rest from reference TRBV5-4 and TRBJ2-5, the complete variable domain is ETGVTQSPTHLIKTRGQQVTLRCSSQSGHNTVSWYQQALGQGPQFIFQYYREEENGRGNFPPRFSGLQFPNYSSELNVNALELDDSALYLCASSERTSTQETQYFGPGTRLLVL.